This is a list of T cell receptor beta chains from one sample in a study of blood T cell repertoires in COVID-19. Assay: immunoSEQ multiplex PCR; the TCRdb copy retains only in-frame clones and omits some. Of 29,000 or so clones listed, approximately 80% were seen once; the top ten hold around 43%. The sample taken for sequencing was peripheral blood. The receptor set was obtained from a woman between 65 and 79 years old with acute or convalescent COVID-19. Each CDR3 is given with its conserved first and last residue. D genes are given only for firm matches. Clone size is not always given. Where it is, it says once, few, many or a class for expanded clones.

>.|TRBD1|TRBJ1-4|TRBV7-9
TGTGCCAGCAGCCCTCTACAGGGGGGAAATGAAAAACTGTTTTTT
CASSPLQGGNEKLFF
>.|.|TRBJ2-1|TRBV5-1
TGCGCCAGCAGCTTGGCGCCTAGCGCCACCCCTGCAATCGAGCAGTTCTTC
CASSLAPSATPAIEQFF
>.|TRBD2|TRBJ2-1|TRBV18
TGTGCCAGCTCACCACCGGGAGGGGGGACTAGAAGATACAATGAGCAGTTCTTC
CASSPPGGGTRRYNEQFF
>.|TRBD2|TRBJ2-3|TRBV7-8
TGTGCCAGCAGCTTTTCCGGGAGGGGTATTAGCACAGATACGCAGTATTTT
CASSFSGRGISTDTQYF
>few|TRBD1|TRBJ2-6|TRBV27
TGTGCCAGCAGTCCCTGGACAGGGGGCAGTGGGGCCAACGTCCTGACTTTC
CASSPWTGGSGANVLTF
>.|TRBD2|TRBJ2-1|TRBV14
TGTGCCAGCAGCCAGCTAGCGGGGGCTCGGGAATATGAGCAGTTCTTC
CASSQLAGAREYEQFF
>.|.|TRBJ2-5|TRBV7-8
TGTGCCAGCAGCTTCAGCGGAATGGAGACCCAGTACTTC
CASSFSGMETQYF
>.|.|TRBJ2-1|TRBV7-8
TGTGCCAGCATGACGGGGACTTGGGGAGCCCCCCATGAGCAGTTCTTC
CASMTGTWGAPHEQFF
>.|.|TRBJ2-4|TRBV6-5
TGTGCCAGCAGTCTGACCCGGACAGCGCCTGGGTACTTC
CASSLTRTAPGYF
>once|.|TRBJ2-5|TRBV7-5
TGTGCCAGAAGCTCTTTCTTCTCTAGGGGACAGGAGACCCAGTACTTC
CARSSFFSRGQETQYF
>.|TRBD1|TRBJ2-7|TRBV2
TGTGCCACCACAGGGGGAAGAGGCGAGCAGTACTTC
CATTGGRGEQYF
>.|.|TRBJ1-2|TRBV4-3
TGCGCCAGCAGCCAAGGACCCGGACAGCACAATGGCTACACCTTC
CASSQGPGQHNGYTF
>.|TRBD1|TRBJ2-7|TRBV6-5
TGTGCCAGCAGTAGAGGGACAGGGGACTACGAGCAGTACTTC
CASSRGTGDYEQYF
>few|.|TRBJ1-1|TRBV19
TGTGCCAGTAGTGCGGGACGAAACACTGAAGCTTTCTTT
CASSAGRNTEAFF
>.|.|TRBJ2-7|TRBV27
TGTGCCAGCAGTTTAAGCGCCTCTTCGGACGAGCAGTACTTC
CASSLSASSDEQYF
>.|.|TRBJ2-1|TRBV27
TGTGCCAGCAGTGCCTGGGTTAGCGGAGATGAGCAGTTCTTC
CASSAWVSGDEQFF
>.|TRBD1|TRBJ2-1|TRBV7-2
TGTGCCAGCAGCCACAGGGGGCAGGGCAATGAGCAGTTCTTC
CASSHRGQGNEQFF
>.|.|TRBJ2-6|TRBV9
TGTGCCAGCAGCGTAGGGACTGAATCTGGGGCCAACGTCCTGACTTTC
CASSVGTESGANVLTF
>few|.|TRBJ2-1|TRBV4-3
TGCGCCAGCAGCCAAGAAGGGAGCCTCCGGGAGCAGTTCTTC
CASSQEGSLREQFF
>.|TRBD1|TRBJ1-5|TRBV10-3
TGTGCCATCAGTGAGTCTTGGGGACAGGGGAGCCAGCCCCAGCATTTT
CAISESWGQGSQPQHF
>.|.|TRBJ1-1|TRBV25-1
TGTGCCAGGGCCCGGGGGGAAGCTTTCTTT
CARARGEAFF
>.|.|TRBJ2-3|TRBV11-2
TGTGCCAGCAGCTTAGGCCAGATCACAGATACGCAGTATTTT
CASSLGQITDTQYF
>.|TRBD1|TRBJ1-4|TRBV5-5
TGTGCCAGCAGCCCGTCCTGGACAGGGATAATAGAAAAACTGTTTTTT
CASSPSWTGIIEKLFF
>.|.|TRBJ2-3|TRBV5-6
TGTGCCAGCTACTACGGGGGGCCGGGCGGAGATACGCAGTATTTT
CASYYGGPGGDTQYF
>.|TRBD1|TRBJ1-2|TRBV28
TGTGCCAGCAGGCGACAGGGGGACTATGGCTACACCTTC
CASRRQGDYGYTF
>.|TRBD1|TRBJ2-5|TRBV28
TGTGCCAGCATCGAAGGGGGCCGTGGGGAGACCCAGTACTTC
CASIEGGRGETQYF
>.|TRBD1|TRBJ2-1|TRBV18
TGTGCCAGCTCACCCCGGGACAGGGATTTCAATGAGCAGTTCTTC
CASSPRDRDFNEQFF
>.|.|TRBJ2-6|TRBV6-2/TRBV6-3
TGTGCCAGCAGTCCCCTACAGGGGGGGTATGCTGGGGCCAACGTCCTGACTTTC
CASSPLQGGYAGANVLTF
>.|.|TRBJ1-2|TRBV28
TGTGCCGGGGGGGGGAGATCCTATGGCTACACCTTC
CAGGGRSYGYTF
>.|.|TRBJ2-5|TRBV29-1
TGCAGCGTTTCTCCCCGGCAGAGGGTCCAAGAGACCCAGTACTTC
CSVSPRQRVQETQYF
>.|.|TRBJ1-2|TRBV18
TGTGCCAGCTCACCAGACAGAAACTATGGCTACACCTTC
CASSPDRNYGYTF
>.|.|TRBJ2-7|TRBV6-1
TGTGCCAGCAGTGAATCCCGGAGGGCCTACGAGCAGTACTTC
CASSESRRAYEQYF
>.|TRBD1|TRBJ1-3|TRBV5-1
TGCGCCAGCAGCTTGAGGGGACAGGGCTCTGGAAACACCATATATTTT
CASSLRGQGSGNTIYF
>few|.|TRBJ2-2|TRBV5-6
TGTGCCAGCAGCACAGGGTTGGGCGGGGAGCTGTTTTTT
CASSTGLGGELFF
>.|TRBD1|TRBJ1-2|TRBV19
TGTGCCAGTAGTCCAGGGACAGGGTCAGATGGCTACACCTTC
CASSPGTGSDGYTF
>.|TRBD1|TRBJ2-7|TRBV4-3
TGCGCCAGCAGCCAGGGAAGACAGGGTTATACCTACGAGCAGTACTTC
CASSQGRQGYTYEQYF
>.|.|TRBJ2-1|TRBV7-9
TGTGCCAGCAGCTTAGGCGGGGGCCGCTCCTACAATGAGCAGTTCTTC
CASSLGGGRSYNEQFF
>.|.|TRBJ2-3|TRBV9
TGTGCCAGCAGCGTCGGGGGAAGTGTGACAGATACGCAGTATTTT
CASSVGGSVTDTQYF
>once|.|TRBJ1-5|TRBV18
TGTGCCAGCTCACCAATGGAGGGAAGGGATCAGCCCCAGCATTTT
CASSPMEGRDQPQHF
>.|TRBD2|TRBJ2-1|TRBV14
TGTGCCAGCAGCCCTTACCTCCTAGCGGGAGCTACCAATGAGCAGTTCTTC
CASSPYLLAGATNEQFF
>.|.|TRBJ2-2|TRBV7-9
TGTGCCAGCAGCTTATCCCCGACGCGGTCCGAAGAGCTGTTTTTT
CASSLSPTRSEELFF
>few|TRBD1|TRBJ1-3|TRBV5-6
TGTGCCAGCAGCAGGCAGGGGGAGACTGGAAACACCATATATTTT
CASSRQGETGNTIYF
>.|.|TRBJ1-4|TRBV4-3
TGCGCCAGCAGCCAAGTCGGGACTGCGAAACTGTTTTTT
CASSQVGTAKLFF
>few|.|TRBJ1-2|TRBV4-1
TGCGCCAGCAGCCAAGTGGCCCTGGGGGACTTCACGTCGGGGGGCTACACCTTC
CASSQVALGDFTSGGYTF
>.|TRBD1|TRBJ1-2|TRBV2
TGTGCCAGCAATTTGAAAACAGGGGGCAGCTCTCGAGCTAACTATGGCTACACCTTC
CASNLKTGGSSRANYGYTF
>few|TRBD1|TRBJ2-5|TRBV6-2/TRBV6-3
TGTGCCAGCAGTTACCTGGACAGGGTAGAGACCCAGTACTTC
CASSYLDRVETQYF
>.|.|TRBJ2-6|TRBV29-1
TGCAGCGTTCTAACAGGGTTCTCTGGGGCCAACGTCCTGACTTTC
CSVLTGFSGANVLTF
>.|TRBD1|TRBJ1-3|TRBV3-1/TRBV3-2
TGTGCCAGCAGCCCGCCCCGGCAGGGGGCAGGAGGAAACACCATATATTTT
CASSPPRQGAGGNTIYF
>.|.|TRBJ1-1|TRBV29-1
TGCAGCGTTACCGCAACAGGGACTGAAGCTTTCTTT
CSVTATGTEAFF
>once|TRBD2|TRBJ2-7|TRBV4-1
TGCGCCAGCAGCCAAATGGGACTAGGCACCTACGAGCAGTACTTC
CASSQMGLGTYEQYF
>.|.|TRBJ1-1|TRBV5-6
TGTGCCAGCAGCTTTGAGGGAGGCCCATTTTCTGAAGCTTTCTTT
CASSFEGGPFSEAFF
>.|TRBD2|TRBJ2-3|TRBV4-3
TGCGCCAGCAGCCAGGGGTTCAGCGGGGGGGCCCTTGGCACAGATACGCAGTATTTT
CASSQGFSGGALGTDTQYF
>.|TRBD1|TRBJ2-5|TRBV19
TGTGCCAGTAGTATAGGGACAGGGGGTTGGAGAGAGACCCAGTACTTC
CASSIGTGGWRETQYF
>.|.|TRBJ2-5|TRBV4-3
TGCGCCAGCAGCCAAGAGCCAGCGGCGCCTGGAGAGACCCAGTACTTC
CASSQEPAAPGETQYF
>.|.|TRBJ1-5|TRBV2
TGTGCCAGCAGCGTAGACACAAATCAGCCCCAGCATTTT
CASSVDTNQPQHF